This T cell receptor (beta chain) comes out of a study of shared clonotypes between healthy human individuals. Unmatched junction bases numbered 9, after V lost 4 bases and J lost 9 bases. The germline V gene encodes CDR1 MNHEY and CDR2 SMNVEV (reference sequence). CDR3 length equals 15 residues. Profiling relied on immunoSEQ multiplex PCR, and the TCRdb table lists in-frame clones only, not all of them. The sample holds some 2,100,000 clones, roughly 95% seen once. Sequencing was performed on naive CD4+ T cells sorted from blood. Indicated subset: CD45RA+ positively selected. The rearrangement uses TRBV27 and TRBJ1-6, with TRBD1 matching 7 bases. The TCR comes from a man younger than 30 in good health. The CDR3 DNA sequence: TGTGCCAGCAGTTACTTCCGGGACAGTGGTTCACCCCTCCACTTT. Its protein product is CASSYFRDSGSPLHF.